This TCR beta chain was retrieved from a study of shared clonotypes between healthy human individuals (dated by TCRdb to 2018 to 2020). Regarding the research as a whole: The cohort comprised two women and a few men aged 18 to 49 years. Blood TCR repertoires of about five healthy adults were deeply sequenced to estimate repertoire size and the extent of clonotype sharing between individuals. Libraries were prepared and TCR repertoires were sequenced by different laboratories using diverse techniques, in order to increase sequencing depth and limit assay-specific biases. For each donor, CD4 naive and CD4 memory were each given three plates, CD8 naive was given two plates, and CD8 memory was given one plate. Each donor's leukapheresis produced roughly between about 0.85 and 10 billion PBMCs.

What the study reported, not specific to this receptor: Naive subsets generally had larger estimated clonotype richness than memory subsets. Based on pairwise subsampling, the degree of clonotype sharing among donors was expected to be affected by sequencing depth. Only blood was sampled, and tissue TCR repertoires likely differ from those in blood. Roughly 5% of naive CD4, 3.5% of naive CD8, approximately 2% of memory CD4, and 0.35% to 0.4% of memory CD8 clonotypes were shared across a few donors. The genetic and exposure-history diversity represented was limited by the small number of donors. Even with the large sequencing depth, rarefaction of the sorted-subset datasets indicated that sequencing was incomplete. Clonotypes shared by all four sorted-subset donors showed higher generation probabilities than non-shared clonotypes.

The donors were healthy, HIV-negative adults with no recently reported acute infections or vaccinations. All donors were Caucasian adults living in Nashville, Tennessee, USA. CD8 memory samples were composed of magnetically selected CD45RO+ cells combined with CCR7-negative CD45RA+ effector memory (TemRA) cells. After blood collection by leukapheresis, PBMCs were isolated using Ficoll-Histopaque density gradient centrifugation and then cryopreserved in the vapor phase of liquid nitrogen. Analytical flow cytometry was used to check the purity and quantity of every magnetically sorted T cell population. Genomic DNA was isolated from every sorted fraction and measured by UV absorbance on a Nanodrop 2000c. TCR CDR3 regions were amplified from genomic DNA by multiplex PCR using the deep immunoSEQ assay. Extracted genomic DNA from each cell subset was distributed evenly across all wells of several immunoSEQ 96-well plates, and each plate was treated as a replicate. Each replicate PCR for sorted subsets received 200 ng genomic DNA, equal to about 29,000 T cell genomes. Purified libraries were quantified with a Qubit 3.0 fluorometer, sized on a Bioanalyzer 2100, and re-quantified with the KAPA Library Quantification kit. Each immunoSEQ 96-well plate was sequenced on its own single-read 150-cycle Illumina NextSeq 550 flow cell. The original pipeline was this. Because the immunoSEQ output held only junctional sequences and lacked quality scores, the filtering could not match the filtering applied to full-length reads. Sequences were annotated with PyIR, a Python wrapper for IgBLAST v1.9, and V/J genes and CDR3 were assigned using IMGT germline references. Reads were filtered out if the reads had weak V/J assignments (E-value above 1e-6), no CDR3, stop codons, out-of-frame junctions, or ambiguous translated residues. V3J clonotypes were defined as sequences sharing the same inferred V gene, J gene, and CDR3 amino acid sequence. The percentage overlap between two repertoires was calculated by dividing the number of shared unique clonotypes by the size of the smaller repertoire. Repertoire richness was assessed with RTK rarefaction, the Chao1 estimator, and Recon v2.1 estimates of unobserved clonotypes. For all TCRbeta clonotypes obtained by the gDNA method from a few donors, generation probabilities were computed with OLGA. TCRdb limited this immuneACCESS table to in-frame rearrangements with V and J called. A share of clones is missing; checked studies link under half to unresolved V genes, and the rest is unexplained. V, J and clone size are taken as reported in that table, and D and trimming were inferred from the DNA itself. Across this sample there are fewer than 350,000 clones, with around 86% seen only once. Around 16% of the sample comes from the top ten.

From the germline V gene, CDR1 is LGHNA and CDR2 is YSLEER. V loses 4 bases of germline sequence and J loses 0 bases, and the interval between the two ends is 9 bases. The CDR3 sequence holds 15 residues, the cysteine and phenylalanine included. Of the read, only the CDR3 DNA is kept; its 45 bases are in frame from base 1. This clone was counted at least ten times. This clone's antigen is unknown. No qualities accompany the bases; no much larger clone lies one base away. This receptor was identified in a man between 18 and 35 years old in good health. The V gene is TRBV4-3 and the J gene is TRBJ1-4; confidence is insufficient to name the D gene. The sequenced material came from memory CD8+ T cells sorted from blood. The sample's cell subset or site label, in plain terms: CD45RO+ cells pooled with CCR7-negative TemRA cells. The base sequence is TGCGCCAGCAGCCCCTCCAGCGCAACTAATGAAAAACTGTTTTTT. Protein translation: CASSPSSATNEKLFF.